A single sample gave rise to the 29 T cell receptor beta chains below, sequenced in a study of blood T cell repertoires in COVID-19. TCRdb's copy holds only in-frame clones and misses some; the assay was immunoSEQ multiplex PCR. Of around 100,000 clones listed, more than 75% are singletons. The material sequenced was peripheral blood. These receptors all stem from a man aged 60 to 69 with acute or convalescent COVID-19.

The chain uses TRBV28 and TRBJ1-2; the D gene is possibly TRBD1 (5 bases). Germline values: CDR1 MDHEN, CDR2 SYDVKM. V was clipped by 10 bases and J by 4 bases, with 10 bases between them. The CDR3 length is 11 residues. Written as DNA, the CDR3 is TGTGCCATTTACGGGGGCTATGGCTACACCTTC. Its translation is CAIYGGYGYTF.

The V call is TRBV10-1, the J call TRBJ1-5; maybe TRBD1 (5 bases). The CDR3 length is 17 residues. The germline CDR1 and CDR2 sequences are WNHNN and SYGVQD (reference sequence). V gave up 0 bases and J gave up 0 bases, with 12 bases separating them. As DNA, the CDR3 is TGCGCCAGCAGTGAGTCACCTGGGGCAGATAGCAATCAGCCCCAGCATTTT. Its translation: CASSESPGADSNQPQHF.

The genes are TRBV25-1 and TRBJ1-1, with D hard to call. Germline V gives CDR1 MGHDK, CDR2 SYGVNS. Trimming removed 1 base from V and 3 bases from J, with 12 bases in between. CDR3 length: 15 amino acids. The CDR3 region is CASSELGRIHTEAFF. The CDR3, as DNA: TGTGCCAGCAGTGAATTGGGCCGGATTCACACTGAAGCTTTCTTT.

The V gene is TRBV20-1, the J gene TRBJ1-2, with a possible D match to TRBD1 (5 bases). This CDR3 region has 15 residues. Trimming left V 3 bases short and J 7 bases short, with 21 bases between. CDR1 DFQATT and CDR2 SNEGSKA come from the germline V gene (reference sequence). The CDR3 DNA follows: TGCAGTGCTAGTAACCCGTGGCAGGGCTTGGTTGGCTACACCTTC. This translates into CSASNPWQGLVGYTF.

The V and J genes are TRBV2 and TRBJ1-5; 10 bases align to TRBD1. The CDR3 is 13 amino acids. Trimming took 6 bases from V and 7 from J; bases not matched to a gene: 3. Germline CDR1 and CDR2: SNHLY and FYNNEI. The CDR3 is CASRGTGDQPQHF. The DNA for the CDR3 is TGTGCCAGCAGGGGGACAGGGGACCAGCCCCAGCATTTT.

The chain uses TRBV7-9 and TRBJ2-7, with 9 bases identical to TRBD1. Germline CDR1 reads SEHNR; CDR2 reads FQNEAQ (reference sequence). The V gene end was trimmed by 5 bases and the J gene end by 5 bases; junction bases not matched to a gene: 10. The CDR3 extends over 15 amino acids. The CDR3 spells CASSAGQGGVHEQYF. The DNA for the CDR3 is TGTGCCAGCAGCGCGGGACAGGGAGGCGTCCACGAGCAGTACTTC.

This chain connects TRBV19 to TRBJ2-2; a weak D match, TRBD1 (5 bases). The V end was cut by 2 bases, the J end by 6 bases, with 13 bases between. The CDR3 is made up of 15 amino acids. The germline V gene encodes CDR1 LNHDA and CDR2 SQIVND (reference sequence). The CDR3, as DNA: TGTGCCAGTAGTATAAAGGCAGGGCGCGCCGGGGAGCTGTTTTTT. Translation gives CASSIKAGRAGELFF.

The CDR3, as DNA: TGTGCCAGCAGCCCTCAGCGGGAGGTCACCGGGGAGCTGTTTTTT. Protein product: CASSPQREVTGELFF. The rearrangement links TRBV5-4 to TRBJ2-2; 9 bases match TRBD2. Germline assignment: CDR1 SGHNT and CDR2 YYREEE (reference sequence). The CDR3 covers 15 residues. V lost 4 bases and J lost 4; bases outside the gene matches: 5.

The chain employs TRBV7-9 and TRBJ1-5; no clear D. Between the trimmed V and J ends, which lost 1 base and 7 bases, there was a span of 14 bases. The CDR3 extends over 15 amino acids. CDR1 is SEHNR and CDR2 is FQNEAQ in the germline V gene (reference sequence). CDR3 loop: CASSLGVGISQPQHF. The CDR3, as DNA: TGTGCCAGCAGCTTAGGGGTCGGGATAAGCCAGCCCCAGCATTTT.

The chain recombines TRBV5-4 with TRBJ1-1, with 11 bases aligning to TRBD1. CDR1 is SGHNT and CDR2 is YYREEE in the germline V gene (reference sequence). V shed 0 bases and J 3 bases; nucleotides not matched to a gene: 4. This CDR3 spans 16 amino acids. Written as DNA, the CDR3 is TGTGCCAGCAGCTTGGCCCCGGGACAGGGGGACACTGAAGCTTTCTTT. This encodes CASSLAPGQGDTEAFF.

The gene calls are TRBV24-1 and TRBJ2-3; TRBD2 agrees at 12 bases. In germline, CDR1 is KGHDR, CDR2 SFDVKD. CDR3 length: 18 residues. Trimming at V came to 3 bases and at J to 4 bases, leaving 10 bases not matched to a gene. The CDR3: CATSDRLTSGSRPDTQYF. CDR3 DNA sequence: TGTGCCACCAGTGATCGACTGACTAGCGGGAGTCGGCCAGATACGCAGTATTTT.

This sequence joins TRBV7-8 and TRBJ2-7; TRBD2 aligns across 10 bases. This CDR3 has 16 residues. The V and J ends lost 5 bases and 6 bases, in that order; junction bases with no gene match: 13. Germline assignment: CDR1 SGHVS and CDR2 FQNEAQ. CDR3 residues: CASSPHQSSGRGEQYF. The DNA of the CDR3 is TGTGCCAGCAGCCCCCATCAATCTAGCGGGAGAGGCGAGCAGTACTTC.

This chain links TRBV19 with TRBJ2-3; 13 nucleotides align to TRBD2. Germline CDR1 reads LNHDA; CDR2 reads SQIVND (reference sequence). The CDR3 is 21 amino acids. J gave up 0 bases and V 5 bases, and 17 bases lay outside the gene matches. The CDR3 DNA sequence: TGTGCCAGTAGTTCCCGGGAGGACCCTACTAGCGGGAGGGCTAGCACAGATACGCAGTATTTT. This sequence encodes CASSSREDPTSGRASTDTQYF. The full variable domain, with the rest looked up from reference TRBV19 and TRBJ2-3, is DGGITQSPKYLFRKEGQNVTLSCEQNLNHDAMYWYRQDPGQGLRLIYYSQIVNDFQKGDIAEGYSVSREKKESFPLTVTSAQKNPTAFYLCASSSREDPTSGRASTDTQYFGPGTRLTVL.

This clone was picked up a small number of times. The chain uses TRBV4-1 and TRBJ2-2; D is perhaps TRBD2 (6 bases). Germline lookup yields CDR1 MGHRA and CDR2 YSYEKL. Trimming took 2 bases from V and 4 from J, leaving 14 bases between them. The CDR3 runs to 16 residues. CDR3 coding DNA: TGCGCCAGCAGCCAAAAATTCGCCGGGAGCACCGGGGAGCTGTTTTTT. It yields the protein CASSQKFAGSTGELFF.

The rearrangement links TRBV5-6 to TRBJ1-5, with TRBD1 identical over 9 bases. Losses at the gene ends were 4 bases for V and 6 bases for J; bases not matched to a gene: 5. CDR3 length: 14 amino acids. CDR1 SGHDT and CDR2 YYEEEE come from the germline V gene. DNA for the CDR3: TGTGCCAGCAGCCTACGGACAGGGGTTCAGCCCCAGCATTTT. Amino acids: CASSLRTGVQPQHF. The full variable domain, with the rest looked up from reference TRBV5-6 and TRBJ1-5, is DAGVTQSPTHLIKTRGQQVTLRCSPKSGHDTVSWYQQALGQGPQFIFQYYEEEERQRGNFPDRFSGHQFPNYSSELNVNALLLGDSALYLCASSLRTGVQPQHFGDGTRLSIL.

CDR3 sequence reads: CASQGLRTGGNWANYGYTF. The CDR3 nucleotides read TGTGCCAGCCAGGGCCTCCGGACAGGGGGAAATTGGGCTAACTATGGCTACACCTTC. The V and J genes are TRBV13 and TRBJ1-2; 10 bases agree with TRBD1. In germline, CDR1 is PRHDT, CDR2 FYEKMQ (reference sequence). Trimming at V came to 8 bases and at J to 0 bases, leaving 18 bases not matched to a gene. This CDR3 has 19 amino acids.

V is TRBV15 and J is TRBJ1-1, with 8 bases aligning to TRBD1. The V segment lost 5 bases and the J segment 5 bases; nucleotides outside the gene matches: 10. CDR3 length: 15 amino acids. The germline V gene encodes CDR1 LNHNV and CDR2 YYDKDF (reference sequence). CDR3 coding DNA: TGTGCCACCAGCGTACCCGACAGGGGTGGAACTGAAGCTTTCTTT. Encoded protein: CATSVPDRGGTEAFF.

The J gene is TRBJ2-5, the V gene TRBV6-2 or TRBV6-3, with TRBD2 matching over 10 bases. The germline gives CDR1 MNHEY, CDR2 SVGEGT. The CDR3 totals 14 residues. The J segment lost 7 bases and the V segment lost 5 bases, leaving 7 bases of the junction unmatched. For the CDR3, the DNA is TGTGCCAGCAGTAAAAGCGGGAGGGAGGGGACCCAGTACTTC. Protein product: CASSKSGREGTQYF.

The J gene is TRBJ2-5, the V gene TRBV5-1, with 9 nucleotides matching TRBD2. The CDR3 covers 17 residues. The J segment lost 5 bases and the V segment lost 4 bases, leaving 15 bases of the junction unmatched. Germline assignment: CDR1 SGHRS and CDR2 YFSETQ. CDR3 residues: CASSQPGAGGPQETQYF. The CDR3 region has the DNA TGCGCCAGCAGCCAACCGGGGGCGGGAGGGCCCCAGGAGACCCAGTACTTC.

This chain joins TRBV19 and TRBJ1-6; D unclear. From germline, CDR1 is LNHDA and CDR2 SQIVND (reference sequence). The CDR3 contains 14 residues. Deletions cut 6 bases from V and 6 bases from J, with 12 bases between. The CDR3 DNA follows: TGTGCCAGTAGAATCGCAACTTCTAATTCACCCCTCCACTTT. This codes for CASRIATSNSPLHF.

V usage is TRBV19 and J usage is TRBJ1-5; the match to TRBD1 covers 11 bases. There are 16 residues in the CDR3. From germline, CDR1 is LNHDA and CDR2 SQIVND (reference sequence). Trimming removed 2 bases from V and 5 bases from J; junction bases left unmatched: 5. CDR3 bases: TGTGCCAGTAGTATAATGGGACAGGGGGTCCATCAGCCCCAGCATTTT. It is translated as CASSIMGQGVHQPQHF.

The V call is TRBV27, the J call TRBJ2-7, with TRBD1 identical over 7 bases. Trimming took 6 bases from V and 0 from J; bases not matched to a gene: 8. Germline CDR1 and CDR2: MNHEY and SMNVEV (reference sequence). CDR3 size: 15 residues. CDR3 nucleotides: TGTGCCAGCAGCCTAAGACAGGGCTACTCCTACGAGCAGTACGTC. It yields the protein CASSLRQGYSYEQYV.

The chain couples TRBV2 to TRBJ1-4; 7 bases align to TRBD1. The CDR3 spans 15 residues. CDR1 is SNHLY, CDR2 FYNNEI, per germline. With V trimmed by 8 bases and J by 4 bases, 10 bases remained unmatched. CDR3 region: CASVPRTGDNEKLFF. The DNA of the CDR3 is TGTGCCAGCGTCCCCCGAACAGGGGATAATGAAAAACTGTTTTTT.

This chain links TRBV25-1 with TRBJ1-3; weak D call: TRBD1 (5 bases). The length of the CDR3 is 16 residues. Looked up from germline, CDR1 is MGHDK and CDR2 is SYGVNS. The germline V and J ends were trimmed by 4 bases and 1 base, with 14 bases remaining between them. In DNA form, the CDR3 reads TGTGCCAGCAGTGTTGGGGCAGTATTATCTGGAAACACCATATATTTT. This translates into CASSVGAVLSGNTIYF.

This rearrangement joins TRBV2 to TRBJ1-5; the D gene is possibly TRBD1 (5 bases). The CDR3 spans 12 residues. V was clipped by 6 bases and J by 3 bases, with 6 bases between them. Germline V gene lookup returns CDR1 SNHLY and CDR2 FYNNEI. CDR3 loop: CASRGVNQPQHF. Here the CDR3 DNA reads TGTGCCAGCAGAGGGGTCAATCAGCCCCAGCATTTT.

This chain links TRBV5-1 with TRBJ1-2; D is possibly TRBD1 (5 bases). The CDR3 length is 15 residues. Germline lookup yields CDR1 SGHRS and CDR2 YFSETQ. Trimming took 0 bases from V and 4 from J, leaving 13 bases between them. The CDR3 sequence is CASSLEGRDSYGYTF. Here the CDR3 DNA reads TGCGCCAGCAGCTTGGAGGGCAGGGACTCCTATGGCTACACCTTC.

V usage is TRBV7-2 and J usage is TRBJ2-2; a possible D gene is TRBD2 (5 bases). Trimming shortened V by 3 bases and J by 8 bases, and 19 bases separated the two germline ends. CDR3 length: 16 residues. Germline CDR1 reads SGHTA; CDR2 reads FQGNSA. This chain's CDR3 is CASSFPLGNVPGELFF. DNA of the CDR3: TGTGCCAGCAGCTTTCCCCTCGGGAATGTACCAGGGGAGCTGTTTTTT. The full variable domain, with the rest looked up from reference TRBV7-2 and TRBJ2-2, is GAGVSQSPSNKVTEKGKDVELRCDPISGHTALYWYRQSLGQGLEFLIYFQGNSAPDKSGLPSDRFSAERTGGSVSTLTIQRTQQEDSAVYLCASSFPLGNVPGELFFGEGSRLTVL.

V and J are TRBV20-1 and TRBJ2-7; 10 nucleotides match TRBD1. CDR3 length equals 15 residues. Germline-derived CDR1 and CDR2 are DFQATT and SNEGSKA (reference sequence). The trim removed 3 bases at V and 2 bases at J, leaving 7 bases unmatched. The DNA of the CDR3 is TGCAGTGCTAGTAGTCGGGGACAGGGGCCCTACGAGCAGTACTTC. Translating gives CSASSRGQGPYEQYF.

This chain links TRBV6-5 with TRBJ1-1; 7 positions agree with TRBD1. This CDR3 contains 14 residues. Trimming at V came to 2 bases and at J to 4 bases, leaving 4 bases not matched to a gene. Germline CDR1 is MNHEY and CDR2 is SVGAGI. CDR3 region: CASSYGTGVTEAFF. CDR3 bases: TGTGCCAGCAGTTACGGCACAGGGGTCACTGAAGCTTTCTTT.